The TCR beta chain under discussion was sequenced for a study of blood T cell repertoires in COVID-19. Study as a whole: Donors in the United States, Italy and Spain gave samples during acute or convalescent COVID-19. Sample material is recorded as cDNA or gDNA derived from T cells, B-cell-depleted T cells, or PBMCs.

Those enrolled in Seattle joined during active infection and were followed longitudinally afterward. Original handling: Nucleated cell number was recorded as an estimate derived from reference gene primer amplification. Assay used: immunoSEQ multiplex PCR; TCRdb lists only in-frame clones, some missing. For V, J and clone size, that table is used; D and trimming come from the DNA. Of hundreds of thousands of clones in the sample, roughly nine tenths are singletons; the top ten hold roughly 1%. Sequencing used peripheral blood. The TCR sequence derives from a man between 18 and 35 years old with COVID-19, enrolled during active disease.

CDR3 amino acids: CASSFVGQYTGELFF. The DNA of the CDR3 is TGTGCCAGCAGCTTTGTGGGACAGTACACCGGGGAGCTGTTTTTT. The J gene is TRBJ2-2, the V gene TRBV7-9, with TRBD1 identical over 7 bases. Germline values: CDR1 SEHNR, CDR2 FQNEAQ (reference sequence). This CDR3 spans 15 amino acids. J gave up 3 bases and V 3 bases, and 4 bases lay outside the gene matches. Full variable domain (remainder filled in from reference TRBV7-9 and TRBJ2-2): DTGVSQNPRHKITKRGQNVTFRCDPISEHNRLYWYRQTLGQGPEFLTYFQNEAQLEKSRLLSDRFSAERPKGSFSTLEIQRTEQGDSAMYLCASSFVGQYTGELFFGEGSRLTVL.